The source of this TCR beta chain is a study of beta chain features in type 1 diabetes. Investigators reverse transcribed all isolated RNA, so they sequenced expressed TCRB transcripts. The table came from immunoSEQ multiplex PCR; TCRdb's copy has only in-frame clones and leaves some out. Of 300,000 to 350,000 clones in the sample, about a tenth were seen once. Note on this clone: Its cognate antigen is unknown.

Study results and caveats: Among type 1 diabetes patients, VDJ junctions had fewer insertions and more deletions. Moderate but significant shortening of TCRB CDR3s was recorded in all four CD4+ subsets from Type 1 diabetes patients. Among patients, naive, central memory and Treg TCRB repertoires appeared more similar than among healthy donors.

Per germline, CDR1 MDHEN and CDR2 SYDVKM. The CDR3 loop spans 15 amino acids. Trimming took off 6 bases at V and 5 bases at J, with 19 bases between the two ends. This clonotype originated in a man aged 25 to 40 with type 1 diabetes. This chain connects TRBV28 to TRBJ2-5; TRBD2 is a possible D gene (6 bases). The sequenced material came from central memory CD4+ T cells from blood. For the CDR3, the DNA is TGTGCCAGCAGCCTCCCCCTGTCCCGGGGGGAGACCCAGTACTTC. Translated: CASSLPLSRGETQYF. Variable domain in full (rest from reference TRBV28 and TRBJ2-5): DVKVTQSSRYLVKRTGEKVFLECVQDMDHENMFWYRQDPGLGLRLIYFSYDVKMKEKGDIPEGYSVSREKKERFSLILESASTNQTSMYLCASSLPLSRGETQYFGPGTRLLVL.